This T cell receptor (beta chain) originates from a study of cytomegalovirus exposure and HLA in healthy donors (TCRdb year 2017). At the level of the whole study: An earlier analysis of 587 of the donors reported 250 to 350 Gb of sequence data and 100 million to 120 million unique TCR beta sequences obtained from roughly 180 million T cells. An early release covering roughly 580 HLA-typed donors comprised around 300 gigabases of sequencing data and around 85 million unique TCR sequences. High-throughput TCR immunosequencing, statistical association of individual TCRs with disease status, and machine learning were combined to predict cytomegalovirus infection status. In the later analysis, no new phenotypic data were used to find candidate immune exposures; instead, reliance was placed on TCR beta sequences and their occurrence across donors. A separate validation cohort of 100 to 150 different subjects was used in addition to the 666-subject first cohort. Using immunosequencing, the study profiled T cell repertoires from around 670 subjects and related those repertoires to cytomegalovirus serostatus. The study aimed to test whether cataloging public T cell receptors could reveal signatures of past pathogen exposure. Of the roughly 400 genotyped donors, approximately 80% fell in the genetic ancestry cluster associated with self-reported Caucasian donors. In an earlier analysis of 587 of the donors, high-throughput TCR beta sequencing was used to judge whether each TCR beta V gene segment behaved as functional or pseudogenic. Alongside the repertoire data, information on donor age, sex, ethnicity and CMV serostatus was compiled. Among almost 400 genotyped donors of the cohort, an average of approximately 240,000 unique TCR beta nucleotide sequences were sequenced per donor, roughly 18% of them non-productive. In a later analysis, previously published TCR beta repertoires from fewer than 750 donors were re-analyzed and high-resolution HLA genotyping was added so that TCR occurrence patterns could be studied. Roughly five DR-DQ haplotypes were handled as single units for association and clustering, since linkage in the cohort was strong. Typing coverage varied by locus: about 620-630 donors for A, B, C, DRB1 and DQB1; approximately 500 for DQA1; more than 600 for DPA1; more than 450 for DPB1. Genome-wide SNP genotypes for about three fifths of the roughly 670 donors were used in a later genetic analysis, which treated that subset as a discovery cohort. HLA typing covered class I and class II loci at four-digit resolution. Every repertoire in the discovery cohort had been generated on one and the same sequencing platform.

The investigation overall reported the following: A group of highly shared sequence variants was considered likely to be a technical artifact of the sequencing pipeline. Linkage disequilibrium might explain the correlated functional status among segregating V segments, but an unknown experimental factor could not be ruled out. In vitro tests confirmed that a few of the cytomegalovirus-associated TCR beta chains recognize cytomegalovirus antigens. CMV serostatus was the only immune exposure information available for the cohort. In a later analysis, several top co-occurrence clusters were reported to appear linked to parvovirus B19, influenza, CMV and Epstein-Barr virus. An association between a missense DCLRE1C variant and V-gene and J-gene trimming of TCR beta chains was found in a later genetic analysis and replicated in an independent cohort. In both the original and validation cohorts, the classifier was reported to diagnose cytomegalovirus status with high specificity and sensitivity. The study listed 150 to 200 TCR beta chains as associated with cytomegalovirus. According to a later genetic analysis, donors in an Asian-associated ancestry cluster had fewer N-insertions in productive TCRs than the approximately 690-donor mean. According to the authors, the approach could potentially be generalized to other disease states and immunological phenotypes. In a later analysis, the rate of TCR association differed among HLA loci, with DRB1 alleles having the most associated TCRs and HLA-C alleles having the fewest. Some IMGT-functional V segments, including TRBV6-2 and TRBV6-3, could not be distinguished by the 87-base-pair reads and were therefore excluded. This cohort had only TCR beta chains sequenced, and the lack of alpha or paired-chain data limited which features could be detected. Most TCR sequences were observed very rarely across donors, whereas some public TCRs were present in many individuals. The earlier analysis of 450 to 700 of the donors excluded some 15 rarely observed V segments, including chromosome 9 orphons, because counts were too low. At a false discovery rate of 0.05, a later analysis linked some 17,000 TCR beta sequences to specific HLA alleles. In a later analysis, HLA-associated TCR beta chains were found to be more clonally expanded and to have lower generation probabilities than equally common non-associated chains. Because HLA typing was missing for some donors at each locus, association tests included only the typed subset. A further reported finding was that TCR beta sequences accurately predicted the HLA-A and HLA-B alleles for most subjects in the first cohort. The presence/absence analyses assumed that sequencing depth was roughly uniform across donors, and that assumption may not be true. Assigning TCR associations to individual alleles was difficult when HLA alleles, especially DR and DQ, strongly co-occurred. Most CMV-associated TCR beta chains appeared to be HLA-restricted in a later analysis, and the HLA associations seemed to be driven largely by CMV exposure. Broadly in line with IMGT annotations, most TCR beta V segments showed up in productive rearrangements about 87% or about 30% of the time in an earlier analysis of 450 to 600 of the donors.

Libraries were made using the immunoSEQ multiplex PCR assay. The multiplex PCR relied on a mix of 60 forward primers for TCR Vbeta segments and 13 reverse primers for TCR Jbeta segments. The CDR3 region of rearranged TCR beta genes was amplified from genomic DNA by a multiplex PCR assay. Amplified TCR beta libraries were sequenced as 87-base-pair reads on the Illumina HiSeq System. Per the authors' processing: In a later analysis, some 80 million unique TCR beta chains were counted across the approximately 640 repertoires, and roughly 10 million of these chains were shared by at least two donors. To remove PCR and sequencing errors, raw reads were error-corrected and collapsed into unique sequences using a nearest-neighbor algorithm that merged closely related sequences. V, D and J gene segments were assigned by aligning CDR3 sequences to IMGT reference sequences. For a sequence to be retained, a match of at least six nucleotides was required to both a V gene segment and a J gene segment. A rearrangement was called productive if the CDR3 had no stop codons and remained in frame with V and J, and every other rearrangement was called non-productive. Following IMGT convention, CDR3 was defined as the stretch from the second conserved V-encoded cysteine up to the conserved J-encoded phenylalanine. The earlier analysis of some 550 of the donors excluded any sequence lacking an unambiguous match to a single V gene segment. An earlier analysis of almost 600 of the donors classified V segments as functional when productive rearrangements were above 56.7% and as segregating when the standard deviation between donors was above 5%. A statistical classification framework was built to diagnose cytomegalovirus status from the catalog of TCR beta chain sequences. A later analysis assigned V and J genes by comparing TCR nucleotide sequences with IMGT/GENE-DB human TR gene sequences. In a later analysis, CDR3 sequences and most-parsimonious VDJ recombination scenarios were assigned using the TCRdist pipeline. A later analysis defined each TCR beta chain by its CDR3 amino acid sequence plus V-gene family, and excluded reads lacking a unique V-gene family. As a way to deal with suspected cross-contamination and a sequencing artifact, a later analysis dropped approximately 590 nucleotide sequences that were highly shared and had low generation probability. In a later analysis, a clonal expansion index was calculated for each public chain from normalized within-repertoire ranks of inferred template counts. In a later analysis, generation probabilities were computed with a VDJ recombination model fitted to out-of-frame rearrangements, and the resulting probabilities were checked against IGoR. Hypergeometric tests were used in a later analysis to score TCR-TCR, TCR-HLA and TCR-CMV co-occurrence, with a repertoire-size bias correction applied to the TCR pairs. A later analysis estimated false discovery rates by permuting HLA or CMV assignments 20 times. In a later analysis, co-occurring TCRs were grouped with DBSCAN, and TCRdist sequence similarity was added when clustering was performed within HLA-allele-positive subsets. Co-occurrence clustering excluded repertoires with fewer than 30,000 or more than 120,000 public chains, plus five with anomalous nucleotide sharing. TCRdb retrieved this table from immuneACCESS and kept in-frame rearrangements only. Not all clones are present; in checked studies, unresolved V genes account for under half, and no reason is known for the remainder. The D gene and trimming were derived from the DNA, and the V and J assignments and clone size from that table. Across this sample there are over 150,000 clones, with roughly 71% seen only once. Of the sample, approximately 3.1% falls within the top ten clones.

The cohort comprised several hundred healthy bone marrow donors. Cohort members were all nominally healthy when sampled, although unrecorded immune exposures were likely present. The donor tested CMV seropositive, placing the donor among the 290 or so seropositive members of the cohort. A peripheral blood sample was provided by each donor, and peripheral blood mononuclear cells were used for TCR beta sequencing. The Qiagen DNeasy Blood Extraction Kit was used to extract genomic DNA from the blood cell samples. With regard to this clone: It lacks a known antigen. Per-nucleotide qualities are absent, and no much larger clonotype sits a single base away.

There are 16 amino acids in the CDR3, from cysteine to phenylalanine inclusive. CDR3 DNA is the only sequence kept; it has 48 bases, read in frame from the first base. The germline V gene encodes CDR1 SEHNR and CDR2 FQNEAQ (reference sequence). Ends trimmed: V by 2 bases, J by 0 bases; bases unmatched to a gene: 1. The V and J genes are TRBV7-9 and TRBJ2-1, with 10 central nucleotides matching TRBD2. This TCR came from a woman between 45 and 65 years old in good health and CMV-seropositive. Sample: PBMCs. The DNA sequence follows: TGTGCCAGCAGCTTAATAGCGGGGGGCTCCTACAATGAGCAGTTCTTC. Translated, this is CASSLIAGGSYNEQFF. The full variable domain, with segments outside the CDR3 supplied by the reference TRBV7-9 and TRBJ2-1 proteins, appears as DTGVSQNPRHKITKRGQNVTFRCDPISEHNRLYWYRQTLGQGPEFLTYFQNEAQLEKSRLLSDRFSAERPKGSFSTLEIQRTEQGDSAMYLCASSLIAGGSYNEQFFGPGTRLTVL.